This TCR beta chain was observed in a study of shared clonotypes between healthy human individuals. Across the whole study: With ages of 18 to 49, the donors were two women and a few men.

The V gene's germline CDR1 is MNHEY and CDR2 SMNVEV (reference sequence). The CDR3 contains 16 residues. The J segment lost 2 bases and the V segment lost 5 bases, leaving 11 bases of the junction unmatched. Naive-designated CD8 cells lacked CD45RO, were positively enriched for CCR7, and omitted terminally differentiated effector memory CD45RA+ cells. All participating donors were Caucasian adults from Nashville, Tennessee. A deep-level run was used for the assay. The authors distributed each subset's genomic DNA evenly over several immunoSEQ plates. Profiling relied on immunoSEQ multiplex PCR, and the TCRdb table lists in-frame clones only, not all of them. Of about 680,000 clones listed, 92% were seen once; the top ten hold roughly 24%.

This sequence was found in a man aged 30 to 45 in good health. Sequenced: naive CD8+ T cells sorted from blood. The genes are TRBV27 and TRBJ2-7; 8 positions match TRBD1. The CDR3 sequence: CASSDVGQGLTYEQYF. CDR3 bases: TGTGCCAGCAGTGATGTTGGACAGGGTCTAACCTACGAGCAGTACTTC.